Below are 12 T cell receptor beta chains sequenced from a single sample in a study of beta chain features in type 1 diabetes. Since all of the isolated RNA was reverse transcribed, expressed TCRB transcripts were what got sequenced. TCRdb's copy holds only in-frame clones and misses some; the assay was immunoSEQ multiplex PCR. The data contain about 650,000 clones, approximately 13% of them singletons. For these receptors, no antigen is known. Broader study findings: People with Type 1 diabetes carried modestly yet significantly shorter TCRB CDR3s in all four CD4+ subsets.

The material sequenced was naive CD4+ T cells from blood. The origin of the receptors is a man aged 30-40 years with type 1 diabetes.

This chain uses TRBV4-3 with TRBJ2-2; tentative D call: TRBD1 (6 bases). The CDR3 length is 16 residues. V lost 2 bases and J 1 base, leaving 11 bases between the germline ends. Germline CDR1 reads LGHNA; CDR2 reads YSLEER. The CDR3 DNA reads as TGCGCCAGCAGCCAATTACAGGGTCTGAACACCGGGGAGCTGTTTTTT. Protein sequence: CASSQLQGLNTGELFF.

The CDR3 coding sequence is TGTGCCAGCAGCGGATTCCGGGACAATCCCTACGAGCAGTACTTC. Translating gives CASSGFRDNPYEQYF. This sequence joins TRBV7-6 and TRBJ2-7; perhaps TRBD1 as D (6 bases). The CDR3 length is 15 residues. Per the germline V gene, CDR1 is SGHVS and CDR2 is FNYEAQ. Trimming removed 5 bases from V and 2 bases from J, with 16 bases in between.

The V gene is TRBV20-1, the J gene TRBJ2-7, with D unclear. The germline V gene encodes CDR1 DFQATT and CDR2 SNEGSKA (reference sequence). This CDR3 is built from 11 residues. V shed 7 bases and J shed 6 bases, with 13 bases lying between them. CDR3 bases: TGCAGTGGAATAGGGTTTCGCGAGCAGTACTTC. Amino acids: CSGIGFREQYF.

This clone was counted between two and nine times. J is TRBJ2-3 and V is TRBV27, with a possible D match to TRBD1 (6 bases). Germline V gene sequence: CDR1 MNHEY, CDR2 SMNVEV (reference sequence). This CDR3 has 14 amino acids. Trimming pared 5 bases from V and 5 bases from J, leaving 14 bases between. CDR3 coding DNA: TGTGCCAGCAGTCTTAGCCAAGGGGGAGATACGCAGTATTTT. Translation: CASSLSQGGDTQYF.

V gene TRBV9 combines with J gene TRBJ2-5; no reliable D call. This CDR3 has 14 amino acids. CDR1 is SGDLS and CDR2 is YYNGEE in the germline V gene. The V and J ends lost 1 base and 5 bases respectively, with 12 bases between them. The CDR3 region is CASSVSVKSETQYF. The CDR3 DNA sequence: TGTGCCAGCAGCGTATCCGTTAAATCGGAGACCCAGTACTTC.

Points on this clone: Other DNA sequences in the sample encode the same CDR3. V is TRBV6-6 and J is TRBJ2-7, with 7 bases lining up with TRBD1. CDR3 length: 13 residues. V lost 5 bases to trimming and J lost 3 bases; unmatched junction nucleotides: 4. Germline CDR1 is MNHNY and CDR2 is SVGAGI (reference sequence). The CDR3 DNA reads TGTGCCAGCAGTCTCGGGACAGACTACGAGCAGTACTTC. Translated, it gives CASSLGTDYEQYF.

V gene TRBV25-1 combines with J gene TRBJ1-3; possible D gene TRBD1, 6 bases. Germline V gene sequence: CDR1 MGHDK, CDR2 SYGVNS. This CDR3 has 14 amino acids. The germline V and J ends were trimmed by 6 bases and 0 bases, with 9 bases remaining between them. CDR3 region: CASSRRGSGNTIYF. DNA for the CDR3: TGTGCCAGCAGCCGCAGGGGCTCTGGAAACACCATATATTTT.

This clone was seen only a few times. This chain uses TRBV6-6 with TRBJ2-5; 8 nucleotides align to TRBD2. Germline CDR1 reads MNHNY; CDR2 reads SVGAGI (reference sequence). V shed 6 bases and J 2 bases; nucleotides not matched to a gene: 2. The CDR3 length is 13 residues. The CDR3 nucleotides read TGTGCCAGCAGCCGACTAGCGCAAGAGACCCAGTACTTC. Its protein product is CASSRLAQETQYF.

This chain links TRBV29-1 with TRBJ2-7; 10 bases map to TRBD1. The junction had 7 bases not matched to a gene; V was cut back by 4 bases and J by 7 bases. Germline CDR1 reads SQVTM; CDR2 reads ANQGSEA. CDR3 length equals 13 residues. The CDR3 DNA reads TGCAGCGTTGGTGGGACAGGGGTGTGGGAGCAGTACTTC. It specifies CSVGGTGVWEQYF.

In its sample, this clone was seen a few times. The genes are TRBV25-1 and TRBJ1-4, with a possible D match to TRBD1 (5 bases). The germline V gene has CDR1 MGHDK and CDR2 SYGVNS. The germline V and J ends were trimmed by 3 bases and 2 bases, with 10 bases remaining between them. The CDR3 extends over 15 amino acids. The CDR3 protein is CASSEAGLTNEKLFF. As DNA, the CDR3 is TGTGCCAGCAGTGAGGCGGGACTGACTAATGAAAAACTGTTTTTT.

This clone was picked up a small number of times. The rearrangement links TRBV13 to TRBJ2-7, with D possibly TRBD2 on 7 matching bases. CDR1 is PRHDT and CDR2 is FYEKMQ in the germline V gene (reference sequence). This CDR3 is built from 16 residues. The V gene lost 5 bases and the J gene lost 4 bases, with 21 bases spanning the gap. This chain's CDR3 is CASSRVGRGASYEQYF. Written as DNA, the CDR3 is TGTGCCAGCAGCCGAGTAGGACGGGGGGCCTCTTACGAGCAGTACTTC. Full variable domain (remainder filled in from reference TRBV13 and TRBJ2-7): AAGVIQSPRHLIKEKRETATLKCYPIPRHDTVYWYQQGPGQDPQFLISFYEKMQSDKGSIPDRFSAQQFSDYHSELNMSSLELGDSALYFCASSRVGRGASYEQYFGPGTRLTVT.

The CDR3 sequence is CAWSVPGGGNQPQHF. The CDR3 coding sequence is TGTGCCTGGAGTGTCCCAGGGGGTGGCAATCAGCCCCAGCATTTT. The chain carries TRBV30 and TRBJ1-5; 7 bases agree with TRBD1. Losses at the gene ends were 0 bases for V and 2 bases for J; bases not matched to a gene: 4. CDR1 and CDR2 (germline): GTSNPN, SVGIG (reference sequence). There are 15 residues in the CDR3. Based on the CDR3 plus reference TRBV30 and TRBJ1-5, the full variable domain is SQTIHQWPATLVQPVGSPLSLECTVEGTSNPNLYWYRQAAGRGLQLLFYSVGIGQISSEVPQNLSASRPQDRQFILSSKKLLLSDSGFYLCAWSVPGGGNQPQHFGDGTRLSIL.